This TCR beta chain came from a study of T cell responses to AZD1222 COVID-19 vaccine. Overall study findings and caveats: A reported finding is that nearly half of spike-specific TCRs target unmutated variant regions. Most donors were white British and more were female, and clonal diversity was possibly underestimated. There were vaccine-associated CD4 TCRs across spike, dominant at 160-218 and 743-854. Receipt of two AZD1222 doses was followed by a rise in Spike-specific TCR breadth and depth.

As concerns this clone: No antigen is known for it.

Data came from immunoSEQ multiplex PCR; TCRdb stores just in-frame clones and leaves some out. The table shows 130,000 to 150,000 clones, with 88% occurring only once. V shed 1 base and J shed 5 bases, with 12 bases lying between them. This CDR3 is 15 amino acids long. In germline, CDR1 is SGHAT, CDR2 FQNNGV. This chain joins TRBV11-2 and TRBJ2-1; D call uncertain. The sequence was collected from an adult who received the MenACWY meningococcal vaccine as a control. The sample in question was peripheral blood, obtained 28 days after the second dose of the MenACWY control vaccine. The CDR3 DNA reads as TGTGCCAGCAGCTTAGGTCTGAGCTGGGACAATGAGCAGTTCTTC. Its translation: CASSLGLSWDNEQFF.